These 27 T cell receptor beta chains share one sample of origin, sequenced in a study of CD8 T cell repertoires and HIV-1 epitope variants. The antigens these receptors bind are not known. Sequencing used immunoSEQ multiplex PCR; TCRdb keeps in-frame clones, though not all of them. The sample has 1,700 or so clones; 73% are singletons. Sequencing was performed on cultured CD8+ T cells derived from PBMCs. The receptors were sampled from a male donor with HIV.

This chain links TRBV28 with TRBJ2-1; D gene unclear. The germline V gene encodes CDR1 MDHEN and CDR2 SYDVKM. V was pared by 3 bases and J by 3 bases, with 3 bases between. The CDR3 sequence is 12 residues long. The CDR3 bases are TGTGCCAGCAGTTTGGACTACAATGAGCAGTTCTTC. Translating gives CASSLDYNEQFF.

The chain employs TRBV7-2 and TRBJ2-3; 9 bases are a match to TRBD2. The germline V gene has CDR1 SGHTA and CDR2 FQGNSA. The CDR3 length is 16 residues. J lost 4 bases, V lost 1 base, and 6 bases had no gene match. The CDR3 DNA sequence: TGTGCCAGCAGCTTAGAGCGGGGGGCTTTTGCAGATACGCAGTATTTT. This codes for CASSLERGAFADTQYF. Based on the CDR3 plus reference TRBV7-2 and TRBJ2-3, the full variable domain is GAGVSQSPSNKVTEKGKDVELRCDPISGHTALYWYRQSLGQGLEFLIYFQGNSAPDKSGLPSDRFSAERTGGSVSTLTIQRTQQEDSAVYLCASSLERGAFADTQYFGPGTRLTVL.

This sequence joins TRBV13 and TRBJ2-1; tentatively, D is TRBD2 (5 bases). There are 12 residues in the CDR3. The germline gives CDR1 PRHDT, CDR2 FYEKMQ (reference sequence). Trimming cost V 5 bases and J 7 bases, with 9 bases left between them. The CDR3 coding sequence is TGTGCCAGCAGCCACACGGGAAATGAGCAGTTCTTC. Amino acids: CASSHTGNEQFF.

The V call is TRBV11-2, the J call TRBJ2-7; D is unclear. The germline V gene has CDR1 SGHAT and CDR2 FQNNGV. This CDR3 region has 14 residues. Trimming pared 5 bases from V and 2 bases from J, leaving 13 bases between. CDR3 in DNA: TGTGCCAGCAGCGGTTGGAGTAATCCCTACGAGCAGTACTTC. It yields the protein CASSGWSNPYEQYF.

This chain uses TRBV5-6 with TRBJ2-7; 7 bases map to TRBD1. This CDR3 region has 15 residues. CDR1 and CDR2 from the germline V gene are SGHDT and YYEEEE. The V and J ends lost 6 bases and 4 bases, in that order; junction bases with no gene match: 13. The CDR3 bases are TGTGCCAGCACCGGGGTAGAGACAGGGAATTACGAGCAGTACTTC. It specifies CASTGVETGNYEQYF.

This chain links TRBV5-1 with TRBJ2-7, with 7 bases identical to TRBD2. Trimming took 2 bases from V and 0 from J; bases not matched to a gene: 11. CDR3 length: 17 amino acids. Germline CDR1 SGHRS, CDR2 YFSETQ. The CDR3: CASSLYSGTTSSYEQYF. The CDR3 DNA reads TGCGCCAGCAGCTTATACAGCGGGACCACAAGCTCCTACGAGCAGTACTTC.

V is TRBV28 and J is TRBJ1-2, with TRBD1 as a possible D gene (6 bases). This CDR3 contains 20 residues. Deletions cut 4 bases from V and 1 base from J, with 28 bases between. In germline, CDR1 is MDHEN, CDR2 SYDVKM. CDR3 nucleotides: TGTGCCAGCAGTTCCACCCGCCCTGAGAAACCGGACAGCCATAACTATGGCTACACCTTC. The encoded protein is CASSSTRPEKPDSHNYGYTF.

This clone came up once. V is TRBV27 and J is TRBJ2-3; D remains ambiguous. CDR1 MNHEY and CDR2 SMNVEV come from the germline V gene (reference sequence). This CDR3 is built from 14 residues. Trimming took off 4 bases at V and 5 bases at J, with 13 bases between the two ends. CDR3 in amino acids: CASSSPLSLDTQYF. The CDR3 DNA sequence: TGTGCCAGCAGTTCACCCTTATCGTTAGATACGCAGTATTTT.

The chain is built from TRBV27 and TRBJ2-7, with TRBD1 identical over 10 bases. V shed 6 bases, J shed 3 bases, and the junction held 5 bases outside the gene matches. Germline-derived CDR1 and CDR2 are MNHEY and SMNVEV (reference sequence). This CDR3 has 14 residues. CDR3 DNA: TGTGCCAGCAGCCCTGGGGACAGGGGCTACGAGCAGTACTTC. The encoded protein is CASSPGDRGYEQYF.

This clone was seen a single time. The chain recombines TRBV11-2 with TRBJ2-3; D not resolved. Trimming left V 5 bases short and J 6 bases short, with 9 bases between. Germline V gene sequence: CDR1 SGHAT, CDR2 FQNNGV. The CDR3 runs 12 residues. The CDR3 DNA is TGTGCCAGCAGCATCCTTACGGATACGCAGTATTTT. It yields the protein CASSILTDTQYF.

The V gene is TRBV19, the J gene TRBJ2-2; D perhaps matches TRBD1 (7 bases). V was shortened by 3 bases and J by 5 bases, with 25 bases between the two germline ends. The CDR3 totals 19 residues. Germline CDR1 reads LNHDA; CDR2 reads SQIVND (reference sequence). CDR3 bases: TGTGCCAGTAGTATCCTGCCAGGGGGAGGAAGGGCCAAGACCGGGGAGCTGTTTTTT. As protein: CASSILPGGGRAKTGELFF.

The gene calls are TRBV7-2 and TRBJ1-1; no clear D gene. The CDR3 spans 14 residues. Trimming cost V 0 bases and J 5 bases, with 10 bases left between them. Germline CDR1 is SGHTA and CDR2 is FQGNSA. CDR3 nucleotides: TGTGCCAGCAGCTTAGCGCGGAGAGTTACTGAAGCTTTCTTT. The encoded protein is CASSLARRVTEAFF.

This clone was seen more than once but under ten times. This chain joins TRBV5-6 and TRBJ2-1; D not certain. The germline V gene encodes CDR1 SGHDT and CDR2 YYEEEE. The V end lost 0 bases, the J end lost 6 bases, and 7 bases lay between the germline ends. This CDR3 comprises 13 residues. The CDR3 DNA follows: TGTGCCAGCAGCTTGGTGCAGGCCAATGAGCAGTTCTTC. This encodes CASSLVQANEQFF.

The chain is built from TRBV5-6 and TRBJ1-1, with D possibly matching TRBD1 (5 bases). The germline V gene encodes CDR1 SGHDT and CDR2 YYEEEE. This CDR3 has 13 residues. V dropped 5 bases and J dropped 1 base, with 9 bases sitting between them. The CDR3 reads CASSLDRNTEAFF. CDR3 coding DNA: TGTGCCAGCAGTCTCGACAGGAACACTGAAGCTTTCTTT.

The V and J genes are TRBV5-4 and TRBJ2-3; tentatively, D is TRBD1 or TRBD2 (6 bases each). The V gene's germline CDR1 is SGHNT and CDR2 YYREEE (reference sequence). V shed 0 bases and J shed 3 bases, with 14 bases lying between them. This CDR3 is 16 amino acids long. The CDR3 spells CASSLEQGGRTDTQYF. The DNA of the CDR3 is TGTGCCAGCAGCTTGGAACAGGGAGGTCGAACAGATACGCAGTATTTT.

V usage is TRBV7-2 and J usage is TRBJ1-5; a weak D match, TRBD1 (5 bases). V was cut by 3 bases and J by 2 bases, with 11 bases left in between. The CDR3 runs 15 residues. Germline assignment: CDR1 SGHTA and CDR2 FQGNSA. CDR3 in DNA: TGTGCCAGCAGCTTCCTATTGGGGGGCAATCAGCCCCAGCATTTT. Amino acid sequence: CASSFLLGGNQPQHF.

V gene TRBV13 combines with J gene TRBJ2-2; 7 positions match TRBD2. The CDR3 runs 13 residues. Losses at the gene ends were 8 bases for V and 0 bases for J; bases not matched to a gene: 0. From germline, CDR1 is PRHDT and CDR2 FYEKMQ (reference sequence). As DNA, the CDR3 is TGTGCCAGCGGGAGGGCGAACACCGGGGAGCTGTTTTTT. It codes for CASGRANTGELFF.

V and J are TRBV7-2 and TRBJ1-5; D unclear. CDR1 and CDR2 from the germline V gene are SGHTA and FQGNSA. The CDR3 sequence is 14 residues long. Deletions cut 5 bases from V and 3 bases from J, with 11 bases between. The CDR3 DNA is TGTGCCAGCAGCCGGGAATTGACCAATCAGCCCCAGCATTTT. As protein: CASSRELTNQPQHF. Variable domain in full (rest from reference TRBV7-2 and TRBJ1-5): GAGVSQSPSNKVTEKGKDVELRCDPISGHTALYWYRQSLGQGLEFLIYFQGNSAPDKSGLPSDRFSAERTGGSVSTLTIQRTQQEDSAVYLCASSRELTNQPQHFGDGTRLSIL.

V gene TRBV19 combines with J gene TRBJ2-7; no reliable D call. Germline CDR1 LNHDA, CDR2 SQIVND (reference sequence). V was clipped by 1 base and J by 3 bases, with 7 bases between them. The CDR3 covers 13 residues. The CDR3 nucleotides are TGTGCCAGTAGTATAGCGACGTACTACGAGCAGTACTTC. This encodes CASSIATYYEQYF.

This clone was seen a single time. This chain uses TRBV15 with TRBJ2-7, with TRBD1 identical over 11 bases. Germline CDR1 LNHNV, CDR2 YYDKDF (reference sequence). V lost 5 bases, J lost 2 bases, and 5 bases stayed unmatched. This CDR3 contains 15 residues. In DNA form, the CDR3 reads TGTGCCACCAGCCCCGGGACAGGGGGAGCCTACGAGCAGTACTTC. Protein sequence: CATSPGTGGAYEQYF.

V gene TRBV19 combines with J gene TRBJ2-7, with TRBD1 identical over 7 bases. The CDR3 length is 15 residues. CDR1 is LNHDA and CDR2 is SQIVND in the germline V gene (reference sequence). The V gene end was trimmed by 1 base and the J gene end by 4 bases; junction bases not matched to a gene: 7. The chain's CDR3 is CASSIAQGLVYEQYF. The CDR3 DNA reads as TGTGCCAGTAGTATAGCACAGGGGTTGGTTTACGAGCAGTACTTC.

The rearrangement joins TRBV7-6 to TRBJ1-1; TRBD1 aligns across 7 bases. CDR3 length: 15 amino acids. The V gene end was trimmed by 4 bases and the J gene end by 4 bases; junction bases not matched to a gene: 9. Germline loops: CDR1 SGHVS, CDR2 FNYEAQ. In DNA, the CDR3 is TGTGCCAGCAGCTCAAACCAGGGGGTACGCACTGAAGCTTTCTTT. Its protein product is CASSSNQGVRTEAFF.

The table lists this clone with a count of one. The rearrangement links TRBV6-6 to TRBJ1-2, with a tentative D call TRBD1 (5 bases). The CDR3 sequence is 14 residues long. V was shortened by 0 bases and J by 4 bases, with 9 bases between the two germline ends. Germline V gene data show CDR1 as MNHNY and CDR2 as SVGAGI (reference sequence). The CDR3 DNA sequence: TGTGCCAGCAGTTACTCGGACGGGGCCTATGGCTACACCTTC. It specifies CASSYSDGAYGYTF.

The chain joins TRBV15 to TRBJ2-5; perhaps TRBD1 as D (6 bases). The CDR3 runs 14 residues. V gave up 0 bases and J gave up 4 bases, with 9 bases separating them. Germline CDR1 and CDR2: LNHNV and YYDKDF (reference sequence). The CDR3 region is CATSRDVGGETQYF. In DNA, the CDR3 is TGTGCCACCAGCAGAGACGTAGGGGGAGAGACCCAGTACTTC.

The chain links TRBV10-3 to TRBJ2-7; D remains ambiguous. The CDR3 runs 14 residues. Germline CDR1 and CDR2: ENHRY and SYGVKD. Trimming took 0 bases from V and 5 from J, leaving 11 bases between them. CDR3: CAISESLLADEQYF. The DNA for the CDR3 is TGTGCCATCAGTGAGTCTCTTTTGGCAGACGAGCAGTACTTC.

The chain employs TRBV4-3 and TRBJ2-6, with D possibly matching TRBD2 (6 bases). CDR1 LGHNA and CDR2 YSLEER come from the germline V gene. The CDR3 consists of 17 residues. V was pared by 0 bases and J by 0 bases, with 9 bases between. CDR3 in amino acids: CASSQEGGSSGANVLTF. Here the CDR3 DNA reads TGCGCCAGCAGCCAAGAGGGAGGCAGCTCTGGGGCCAACGTCCTGACTTTC.

The V call is TRBV6-1, the J call TRBJ1-1, with TRBD1 as a possible D gene (6 bases). CDR1 MNHNS and CDR2 SASEGT come from the germline V gene. This CDR3 has 17 amino acids. Trimming pared 0 bases from V and 5 bases from J, leaving 19 bases between. The CDR3 region is CASSEAMGGEIGTEAFF. The CDR3 DNA is TGTGCCAGCAGTGAAGCTATGGGGGGCGAGATAGGAACTGAAGCTTTCTTT.